These 23 T cell receptor beta chains were all obtained from the same sample, sequenced in a study of CD8 T cells in ankylosing spondylitis. Study findings and constraints: Seven to nine highly homologous variants made up a TCR beta motif that seemed to typify ankylosing spondylitis blood.

MiXCR, applied by TCRdb to the 5' RACE reads, yields one record per CDR3 protein. Counted here are 200,000 to 250,000 distinct CDR3 sequences, approximately 7.4% occurring once; the ten biggest clones make up around 14%. For these receptors, no antigen is known. The sample consisted of blood, either unsorted or a sorted T cell fraction (not recorded which). Receptors originate from a male donor with ankylosing spondylitis.

This clonotype was observed at least ten times. The rearrangement uses TRBV11-2 and TRBJ2-5; D unresolved. Trimming left V 0 bases short and J 4 bases short, with 15 bases between. Germline V gene lookup returns CDR1 SGHAT and CDR2 FQNNGV. The CDR3 spans 16 residues. Written as DNA, the CDR3 is TGTGCCAGCAGCTTAGATCTAGGGAAGGGTTCAGAGACCCAGTACTTC. It specifies CASSLDLGKGSETQYF.

This clonotype was observed many times. The rearrangement links TRBV11-2 to TRBJ2-1, with D perhaps matching TRBD1 (6 bases). The CDR3 contains 13 residues. Trimming pared 5 bases from V and 11 bases from J, leaving 16 bases between. Germline V gene lookup returns CDR1 SGHAT and CDR2 FQNNGV. Written as DNA, the CDR3 is TGTGCCAGCAGCCTTGCTCCCGGGGACAAGCAGTTCTTC. Translating gives CASSLAPGDKQFF.

This clonotype was counted many times. The rearrangement links TRBV6-1 to TRBJ1-4, with D possibly being TRBD1 (6 bases). With 6 bases removed from V and 8 bases from J, the gap between germline ends came to 16 bases. The germline CDR1 and CDR2 sequences are MNHNS and SASEGT. The CDR3 contains 14 residues. The CDR3 protein is CASSPDGGREKLFF. CDR3 DNA sequence: TGTGCCAGCAGCCCTGACGGGGGGCGAGAAAAACTGTTTTTT.

This clonotype has more than one count but fewer than ten. The chain carries TRBV11-2 and TRBJ1-1; TRBD1 matches at 7 bases. V was pared by 6 bases and J by 5 bases, with 6 bases of the junction left unmatched. Germline CDR1 reads SGHAT; CDR2 reads FQNNGV. The CDR3 totals 13 residues. The CDR3 protein is CASRPNRGTEAFF. The CDR3, as DNA: TGTGCCAGCAGACCGAACAGGGGAACTGAAGCTTTCTTT.

The gene calls are TRBV7-3 and TRBJ1-2; no clear D gene. V was shortened by 3 bases and J by 7 bases, with 18 bases between the two germline ends. Germline loops: CDR1 SGHTA, CDR2 FQGTGA. This CDR3 comprises 15 residues. CDR3 in DNA: TGTGCCAGCAGCTTGACGGCCGACTCACAGCGTGGCTACACCTTC. Residues: CASSLTADSQRGYTF.

This clonotype was detected many times. The rearrangement links TRBV20-1 to TRBJ2-7; D not certain. V was pared by 0 bases and J by 4 bases, with 10 bases between. Looked up from germline, CDR1 is DFQATT and CDR2 is SNEGSKA (reference sequence). The CDR3 sequence is 13 residues long. This CDR3 reads CSARDSARYEQYF. In nucleotides, the CDR3 is TGCAGTGCTAGAGATTCCGCACGGTACGAGCAGTACTTC.

As concerns this clonotype: A much larger clonotype is one base distant, so this may be a read error. The rearrangement uses TRBV5-5 and TRBJ2-1; D unresolved. The V end lost 6 bases, the J end lost 7 bases, and 14 bases lay between the germline ends. Looked up from germline, CDR1 is SGHKS and CDR2 is YYEKEE (reference sequence). The CDR3 length is 13 residues. Written as DNA, the CDR3 is TGTGCCAGCACCTTTTACCCTGCGAATGAGCAGTTCTTC. Translation gives CASTFYPANEQFF.

This clonotype appeared a few times. The genes are TRBV4-3 and TRBJ2-3; 8 bases fit TRBD2. The V segment lost 2 bases and the J segment 1 base; nucleotides outside the gene matches: 2. This CDR3 has 15 residues. From germline, CDR1 is LGHNA and CDR2 YSLEER. CDR3 nucleotides: TGCGCCAGCAGCCAACTGACTAGCGGCACAGATACGCAGTATTTT. Translation: CASSQLTSGTDTQYF.

This clonotype showed up many times. V and J are TRBV28 and TRBJ2-7; TRBD2 aligns across 7 bases. This CDR3 region has 15 residues. Germline assignment: CDR1 MDHEN and CDR2 SYDVKM. Trimming took 4 bases from V and 0 from J; bases not matched to a gene: 6. CDR3 amino acids: CASSSFTGGSYEQYF. Here the CDR3 DNA reads TGTGCCAGCAGTTCGTTCACGGGAGGCTCCTACGAGCAGTACTTC.

This clonotype was seen at least ten times. The chain recombines TRBV5-1 with TRBJ2-7, with a possible D match to TRBD1 (5 bases). Germline loops: CDR1 SGHRS, CDR2 YFSETQ. The CDR3 sequence is 16 residues long. Trimming removed 0 bases from V and 3 bases from J, with 16 bases in between. CDR3 sequence: CASSLAAAGYYYEQYF. The CDR3 DNA follows: TGCGCCAGCAGCTTGGCCGCGGCAGGGTACTACTACGAGCAGTACTTC.

This clonotype has a count of ten or more. The rearrangement uses TRBV7-6 and TRBJ2-7; D tentatively fits TRBD1 or TRBD2 (5 bases each). V lost 5 bases, J lost 3 bases, and 11 bases lay in between. Germline-derived CDR1 and CDR2 are SGHVS and FNYEAQ. The CDR3 runs 13 residues. The DNA for the CDR3 is TGTGCCAGCAGCCCTGGGACCCTCTACGAGCAGTACTTC. Its protein product is CASSPGTLYEQYF.

This chain links TRBV24-1 with TRBJ2-7; D is perhaps TRBD1 (5 bases). The CDR3 is 14 residues long. The V gene lost 4 bases and the J gene lost 2 bases, with 11 bases spanning the gap. CDR1 is KGHDR, CDR2 SFDVKD, per germline. Here the CDR3 DNA reads TGTGCCACCAGTGACACGGACACACCCTACGAGCAGTACTTC. Protein product: CATSDTDTPYEQYF.

The chain combines TRBV7-9 with TRBJ2-2; TRBD1 matches 10 bases. Germline V gives CDR1 SEHNR, CDR2 FQNEAQ (reference sequence). V shed 0 bases, J shed 7 bases, and the junction held 5 bases outside the gene matches. The CDR3 length is 16 residues. For the CDR3, the DNA is TGTGCCAGCAGCTTAGCGGGACAGGGGATCGGCGGGGAGCTGTTTTTT. It is translated as CASSLAGQGIGGELFF.

This clonotype was observed a handful of times. The V gene is TRBV7-9, the J gene TRBJ1-6, with D maybe TRBD1 (5 bases). Trimming cost V 5 bases and J 9 bases, with 20 bases left between them. Germline V gene sequence: CDR1 SEHNR, CDR2 FQNEAQ (reference sequence). There are 16 residues in the CDR3. CDR3 coding DNA: TGTGCCAGCAGCGCCAGAAGGGGCGTGTTAGTTTCACCCCTCCACTTT. Protein product: CASSARRGVLVSPLHF.

The rearrangement uses TRBV18 and TRBJ2-7; D uncertain. The V gene lost 1 base and the J gene lost 2 bases, with 9 bases spanning the gap. The V gene's germline CDR1 is KGHSH and CDR2 LQKENI. The CDR3 contains 14 residues. CDR3 nucleotides: TGTGCCAGCTCACCACGAGGCGCGACCTACGAGCAGTACTTC. It codes for CASSPRGATYEQYF.

This clonotype came up a few times. This chain connects TRBV28 to TRBJ2-2; 11 bases align to TRBD2. Germline values: CDR1 MDHEN, CDR2 SYDVKM. The CDR3 loop spans 22 amino acids. Trimming took 2 bases from V and 5 from J; bases not matched to a gene: 22. CDR3 sequence (DNA): TGTGCCAGCAGTTTACCCCTTCGTGTAGTAGCGGGGGGGCAGGCTCGGACCGGGGAGCTGTTTTTT. Translation: CASSLPLRVVAGGQARTGELFF.

This rearrangement joins TRBV4-3 to TRBJ2-6, with D possibly matching TRBD1 (6 bases). The length of the CDR3 is 14 residues. Germline CDR1 is LGHNA and CDR2 is YSLEER. V was pared by 6 bases and J by 3 bases, with 9 bases between. The CDR3 DNA reads as TGCGCCAGCAGTACAGGGATTGGGGCCAACGTCCTGACTTTC. This sequence encodes CASSTGIGANVLTF.

This clonotype showed up many times. V is TRBV7-9 and J is TRBJ1-3; D unclear. The CDR3 consists of 15 residues. V was cut by 3 bases and J by 0 bases, with 9 bases left in between. From germline, CDR1 is SEHNR and CDR2 FQNEAQ (reference sequence). The CDR3 region is CASSLVTRSGNTIYF. DNA of the CDR3: TGTGCCAGCAGCTTGGTCACTCGCTCTGGAAACACCATATATTTT.

The sample holds a few counts of this clonotype. The chain carries TRBV7-8 and TRBJ2-1; tentatively, D is TRBD1 (5 bases). CDR3 length equals 11 residues. V was clipped by 1 base and J by 14 bases, with 9 bases between them. CDR1 and CDR2 from the germline V gene are SGHVS and FQNEAQ. Here the CDR3 reads CASSLDAGKFF. CDR3 nucleotides: TGTGCCAGCAGCTTAGATGCAGGGAAGTTCTTC. Together with reference TRBV7-8 and TRBJ2-1, the CDR3 gives the full variable domain: GAGVSQSPRYKVAKRGQDVALRCDPISGHVSLFWYQQALGQGPEFLTYFQNEAQLDKSGLPSDRFFAERPEGSVSTLKIQRTQQEDSAVYLCASSLDAGKFFGPGTRLTVL.

This clonotype was found many times. This rearrangement joins TRBV7-9 to TRBJ2-1; TRBD2 matches at 10 bases. The CDR3 spans 16 residues. Germline V gives CDR1 SEHNR, CDR2 FQNEAQ (reference sequence). Unmatched junction bases numbered 8, after V lost 2 bases and J lost 7 bases. The chain's CDR3 is CASSLTSGISRNEQFF. The CDR3 DNA sequence: TGTGCCAGCAGCTTAACTAGCGGGATTAGTAGGAATGAGCAGTTCTTC.

This clonotype was counted a few times. The chain couples TRBV7-9 to TRBJ2-7; weak D call: TRBD2 (6 bases). The germline CDR1 and CDR2 sequences are SEHNR and FQNEAQ (reference sequence). V was cut by 8 bases and J by 0 bases, with 11 bases left in between. The CDR3 is 13 amino acids. The chain's CDR3 is CASLGGSSYEQYF. The CDR3 region has the DNA TGTGCCAGCCTGGGGGGAAGCTCCTACGAGCAGTACTTC.

The V call is TRBV9, the J call TRBJ2-2; no firm D call. In germline, CDR1 is SGDLS, CDR2 YYNGEE. Trimming shortened V by 1 base and J by 8 bases, and 6 bases separated the two germline ends. The CDR3 loop spans 12 amino acids. CDR3 DNA sequence: TGTGCCAGCAGCGTAAAGGATGGGGAGCTGTTTTTT. Translated: CASSVKDGELFF.

The sample holds a few counts of this clonotype. V and J are TRBV11-2 and TRBJ2-7; 7 bases match TRBD1. This CDR3 has 14 residues. Germline values: CDR1 SGHAT, CDR2 FQNNGV. Losses at the gene ends were 7 bases for V and 5 bases for J; bases not matched to a gene: 11. DNA for the CDR3: TGTGCCAGCACCCCGACAGGGATGATCGACGAGCAGTACTTC. Its protein is CASTPTGMIDEQYF.